Given below is one TCR beta chain in context. What it binds is unknown. Sorting that relied on CD45RO/CCR7/CD25/CD127/CD95/CD27 yielded CD4+ naive, central memory, regulatory and stem cell-like memory cells. Populations obtained by sorting all exceeded 98% purity. Since all of the isolated RNA was reverse transcribed, expressed TCRB transcripts were what got sequenced. Naive, central memory and regulatory T cell samples averaged around 3.3 million reads. Method: immunoSEQ multiplex PCR; TCRdb's copy keeps in-frame clones and lacks some. The table includes almost 350,000 clones, approximately 8.2% detected once. Per germline, CDR1 SGHNT and CDR2 YYREEE (reference sequence). The CDR3 has 14 amino acids. V dropped 4 bases and J dropped 10 bases, with 18 bases sitting between them. The data stem from a study of beta chain features in type 1 diabetes. Study results and limitations: The naive, central memory and Treg TCRB repertoires looked more alike in patients than they did in healthy donors.

This chain connects TRBV5-4 to TRBJ2-1, with D perhaps TRBD2 (6 bases). Sequencing was performed on central memory CD4+ T cells from blood. This TCR was sampled from a young woman in good health. The CDR3 protein is CASSREGGEGEQFF. In DNA, the CDR3 is TGTGCCAGCAGCCGGGAAGGAGGGGAAGGGGAGCAGTTCTTC. The complete variable domain, with remaining parts taken from reference TRBV5-4 and TRBJ2-1, reads ETGVTQSPTHLIKTRGQQVTLRCSSQSGHNTVSWYQQALGQGPQFIFQYYREEENGRGNFPPRFSGLQFPNYSSELNVNALELDDSALYLCASSREGGEGEQFFGPGTRLTVL.